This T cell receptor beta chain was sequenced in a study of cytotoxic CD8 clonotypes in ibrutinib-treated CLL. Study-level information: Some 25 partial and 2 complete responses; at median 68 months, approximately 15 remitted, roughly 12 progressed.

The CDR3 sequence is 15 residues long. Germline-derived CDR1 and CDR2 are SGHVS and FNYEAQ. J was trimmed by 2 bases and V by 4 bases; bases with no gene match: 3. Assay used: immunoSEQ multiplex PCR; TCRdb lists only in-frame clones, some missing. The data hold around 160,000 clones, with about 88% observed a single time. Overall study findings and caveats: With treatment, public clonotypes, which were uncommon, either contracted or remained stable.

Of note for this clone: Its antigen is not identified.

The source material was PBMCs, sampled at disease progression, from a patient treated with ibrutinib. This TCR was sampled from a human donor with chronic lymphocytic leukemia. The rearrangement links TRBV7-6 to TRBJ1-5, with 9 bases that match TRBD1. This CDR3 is CASSWGQGGNQPQHF. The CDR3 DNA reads TGTGCCAGCAGCTGGGGACAGGGTGGCAATCAGCCCCAGCATTTT.